The clone carrying this T cell receptor beta chain showed up many times. As yet, its antigen is unknown. These data originate in a study of T-cell memory formation after mild COVID-19. Whole-study results and caveats: Cross-reactive memory seemingly joined, as some responding clones were found in pre-infection memory.

TCRdb reprocessed the 5' RACE reads via MiXCR and lists one record per CDR3 protein. The sample yields about 400,000 distinct CDR3 sequences, 16% seen once. The source of this sequence is a man in his late teens or twenties who had mild COVID-19 (a few samples of this study predate the infection). Cell type and time point are not known. Sample: PBMCs or a T cell subset sorted from them (not recorded which).

Here the CDR3 reads CASSDGTSGGANEQFF. The CDR3 DNA sequence: TGTGCCAGCAGTGATGGGACTAGCGGGGGGGCCAATGAGCAGTTCTTC. V is TRBV6-4 and J is TRBJ2-1; 16 nucleotides match TRBD2. V gave up 3 bases and J gave up 6 bases; unmatched junction bases: 2. The CDR3 consists of 16 residues. In germline, CDR1 is MRHNA, CDR2 SNTAGT.